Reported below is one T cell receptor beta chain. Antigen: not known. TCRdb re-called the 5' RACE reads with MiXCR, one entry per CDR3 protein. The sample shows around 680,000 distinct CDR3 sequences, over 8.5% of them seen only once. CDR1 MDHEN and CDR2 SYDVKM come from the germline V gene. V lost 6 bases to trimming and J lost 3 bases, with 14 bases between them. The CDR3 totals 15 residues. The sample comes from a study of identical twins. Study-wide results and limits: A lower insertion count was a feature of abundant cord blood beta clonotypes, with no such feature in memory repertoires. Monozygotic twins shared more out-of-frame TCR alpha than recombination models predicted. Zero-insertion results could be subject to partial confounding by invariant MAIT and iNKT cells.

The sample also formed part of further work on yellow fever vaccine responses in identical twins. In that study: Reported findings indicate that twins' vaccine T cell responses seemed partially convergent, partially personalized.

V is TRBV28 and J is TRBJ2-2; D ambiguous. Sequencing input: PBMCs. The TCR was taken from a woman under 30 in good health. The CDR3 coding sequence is TGTGCCAGCAGAGCGACCCGGCGGTACACCGGGGAGCTGTTTTTT. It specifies CASRATRRYTGELFF.